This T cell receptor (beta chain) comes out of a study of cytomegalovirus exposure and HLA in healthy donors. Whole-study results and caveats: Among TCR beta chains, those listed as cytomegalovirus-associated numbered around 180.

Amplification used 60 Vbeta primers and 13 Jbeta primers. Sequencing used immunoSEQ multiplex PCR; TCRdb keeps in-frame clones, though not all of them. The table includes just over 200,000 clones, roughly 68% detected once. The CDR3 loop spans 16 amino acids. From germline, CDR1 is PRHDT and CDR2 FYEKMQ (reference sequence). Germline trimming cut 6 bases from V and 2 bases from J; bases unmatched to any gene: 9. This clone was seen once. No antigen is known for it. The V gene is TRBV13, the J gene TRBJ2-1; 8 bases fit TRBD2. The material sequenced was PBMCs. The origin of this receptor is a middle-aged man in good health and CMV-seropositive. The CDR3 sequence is CASRLRSGGAYNEQFF. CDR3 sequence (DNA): TGTGCCAGCAGACTAAGGTCCGGGGGGGCCTACAATGAGCAGTTCTTC.